This is a list of T cell receptor beta chains from one sample in a study of cytomegalovirus exposure and HLA in healthy donors. Assay: immunoSEQ multiplex PCR; the TCRdb copy retains only in-frame clones and omits some. The data hold fewer than 250,000 clones, with about 80% observed a single time. The sample comprised PBMCs. These receptors originate from a middle-aged man in good health and CMV-seropositive. Each CDR3 is given with its conserved first and last residue. The D gene is left open where the match is weak. Clone size is given for some rows only: seen once, a few or many times, or a class if the clone is expanded.

j_call,d_call,clone_size,v_call,cdr3_aa,cdr3_nt
TRBJ2-5,.,.,TRBV9,CASSVAVQGSEETQYF,TGTGCCAGCAGCGTAGCGGTTCAGGGTTCCGAGGAGACCCAGTACTTC
TRBJ2-1,.,.,TRBV6-5,CASSRGGGIYNEQFF,TGTGCCAGCAGCCGAGGGGGCGGGATATACAATGAGCAGTTCTTC
TRBJ2-7,TRBD2,.,TRBV6-1,CASLSSGRIHEQYF,TGTGCCAGTCTCTCTAGCGGGAGAATCCACGAGCAGTACTTC
TRBJ2-1,.,.,TRBV6-1,CASSGLPLEQFF,TGTGCCAGCAGTGGACTACCCCTTGAGCAGTTCTTC
TRBJ2-2,.,.,TRBV7-2,CASSVTGTGELFF,TGTGCCAGCAGCGTCACAGGGACCGGGGAGCTGTTTTTT
TRBJ2-1,.,.,TRBV7-2,CASSLALNGDNEQFF,TGTGCCAGCAGCTTAGCGCTAAACGGGGACAATGAGCAGTTCTTC
TRBJ2-2,TRBD1,few,TRBV2,CASSEDRGYYTGELFF,TGTGCCAGCAGCGAGGACAGGGGATACTACACCGGGGAGCTGTTTTTT
TRBJ2-2,.,once,TRBV4-1,CASSEKLVGGELFF,TGCGCCAGCAGCGAAAAACTAGTAGGCGGGGAGCTGTTTTTT
TRBJ1-2,.,.,TRBV13,CASSSAGGYTF,TGTGCCAGCAGCTCGGCCGGGGGCTACACCTTC
TRBJ1-5,.,few,TRBV7-2,CASSLVSSQNQPQHF,TGTGCCAGCAGCTTAGTGTCCTCCCAGAATCAGCCCCAGCATTTT
TRBJ2-3,TRBD2,.,TRBV7-9,CASSPRPSGSGDTQYF,TGTGCCAGCAGCCCCCGACCTAGCGGGAGTGGAGATACGCAGTATTTT
TRBJ2-2,TRBD1,.,TRBV12-5,CASGLSGTGFNTGELFF,TGTGCTAGTGGTTTGTCCGGGACAGGCTTTAACACCGGGGAGCTGTTTTTT
TRBJ1-1,.,.,TRBV6-1,CASSDPGSNTEAFF,TGTGCCAGCAGTGACCCAGGGTCAAACACTGAAGCTTTCTTT
TRBJ1-2,.,.,TRBV2,CASNVGDGYTF,TGTGCCAGCAACGTCGGAGATGGCTACACCTTC